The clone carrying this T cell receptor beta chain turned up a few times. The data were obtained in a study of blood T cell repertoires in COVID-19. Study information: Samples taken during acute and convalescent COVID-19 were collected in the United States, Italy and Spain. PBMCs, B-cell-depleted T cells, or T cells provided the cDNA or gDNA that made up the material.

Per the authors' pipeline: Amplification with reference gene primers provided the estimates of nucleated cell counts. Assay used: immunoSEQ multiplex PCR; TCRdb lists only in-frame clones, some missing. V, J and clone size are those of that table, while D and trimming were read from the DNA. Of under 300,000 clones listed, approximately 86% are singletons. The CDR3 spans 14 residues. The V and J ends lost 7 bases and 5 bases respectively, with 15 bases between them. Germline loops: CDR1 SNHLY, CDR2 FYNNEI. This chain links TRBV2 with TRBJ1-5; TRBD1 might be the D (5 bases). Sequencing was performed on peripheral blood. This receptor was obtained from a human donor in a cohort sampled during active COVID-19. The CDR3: CASTATERYQPQHF. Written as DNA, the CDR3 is TGTGCCAGCACCGCGACAGAACGTTATCAGCCCCAGCATTTT.